The subject of this entry is one TCR beta chain. Its antigen is currently unknown. V was clipped by 4 bases and J by 3 bases, with 19 bases between them. This CDR3 contains 16 residues. CDR1 SGHRS and CDR2 YFSETQ come from the germline V gene. PCR used 60 Vbeta primers and 13 Jbeta primers. Libraries were prepared by immunoSEQ multiplex PCR; TCRdb keeps only in-frame clonotypes and omits some of them. Of about 91,000 clones listed, about nine tenths are singletons. The data are from a study of cytomegalovirus exposure and HLA in healthy donors. The study's findings and limits: Trimming of TCR beta V- and J-genes showed a link, identified in a later analysis, to a missense DCLRE1C variant.

This receptor was identified in a man aged 18 to 29 in good health and CMV-seronegative. The rearrangement uses TRBV5-1 and TRBJ1-1; possible D gene TRBD1, 5 bases. The material sequenced was PBMCs. The CDR3 DNA reads as TGCGCCAGCAGCCAGGACCCGGACACCCCCCACACTGAAGCTTTCTTT. Translated: CASSQDPDTPHTEAFF.